This T cell receptor beta chain was identified in a study of T-cell reconstitution after alpha-beta-depleted transplantation in children. The length of the CDR3 is 14 residues. Looked up from germline, CDR1 is SGDLS and CDR2 is YYNGEE. Trimming took 0 bases from V and 1 from J, leaving 7 bases between them. Preparation of the TCRbeta library was carried out with unique molecular identifiers. TCRdb re-called the PCR reads through MiXCR, storing one row per CDR3 protein. The profile covers about 980,000 distinct CDR3 sequences, with around 30% appearing a single time and under 30% taken by the ten largest. Study results and caveats: About two months after transplant, alpha-beta T cells reportedly came from several hundred expanded graft clones.

Comments on this clonotype: No antigen is known for it.

This sequence joins TRBV9 and TRBJ1-1; no reliable D call. This receptor was obtained from a boy in the first two years of life who had a stem cell transplant for SCID, so the T cells may come from the graft donor. Material: PBMCs, mostly from graft donor cells, obtained 360 days after TCRalphabeta/CD19-depleted stem cell transplant. The CDR3 DNA follows: TGTGCCAGCAGCGTAGTTCCTGAGAACACTGAAGCTTTCTTT. Protein sequence: CASSVVPENTEAFF.